This T cell receptor beta chain originates from a study of blood T cells in healthy people across ages. A J-beta primer mix and a sample-barcoded 5' primer were used in a second PCR of about 7 to 12 cycles. TCRdb redid the calling of the 5' RACE reads with MiXCR, one entry per CDR3 protein. Of around 800,000 distinct CDR3 sequences listed, about 26% are singletons. Points from the study as a whole: A strong correlation between TCR beta diversity and naive T cell percentage was seen. Per million T cells, the diversity of TCR beta decreased roughly linearly as age advanced.

Trimming left V 2 bases short and J 5 bases short, with 10 bases between. The CDR3 has 14 residues. As for this clonotype: The antigen is undetermined.

The same sample was also studied in work on T cells of mothers and their children.

The sequence was obtained from a boy aged 5-17 years in good health. The chain is built from TRBV12-3 or TRBV12-4 and TRBJ2-1, with D possibly matching TRBD1 (5 bases). Sequencing was done on a sample of blood. The CDR3 DNA follows: TGTGCCAGCAGTTTATGGACATTTCACAATGAGCAGTTCTTC. Its protein product is CASSLWTFHNEQFF.